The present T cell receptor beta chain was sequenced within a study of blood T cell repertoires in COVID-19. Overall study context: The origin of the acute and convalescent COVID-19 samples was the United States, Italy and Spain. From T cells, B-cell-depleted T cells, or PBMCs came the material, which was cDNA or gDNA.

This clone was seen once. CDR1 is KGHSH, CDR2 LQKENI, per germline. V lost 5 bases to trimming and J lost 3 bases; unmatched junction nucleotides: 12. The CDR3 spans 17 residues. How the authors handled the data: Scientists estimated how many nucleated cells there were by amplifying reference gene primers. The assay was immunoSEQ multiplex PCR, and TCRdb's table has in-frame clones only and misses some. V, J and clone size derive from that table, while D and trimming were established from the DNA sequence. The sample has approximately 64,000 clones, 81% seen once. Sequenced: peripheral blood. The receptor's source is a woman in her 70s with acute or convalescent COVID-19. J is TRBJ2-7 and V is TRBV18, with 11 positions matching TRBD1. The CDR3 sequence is CASSEAPGQGGYYEQYF. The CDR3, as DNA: TGTGCCAGCTCAGAGGCTCCGGGACAGGGGGGTTACTACGAGCAGTACTTC.